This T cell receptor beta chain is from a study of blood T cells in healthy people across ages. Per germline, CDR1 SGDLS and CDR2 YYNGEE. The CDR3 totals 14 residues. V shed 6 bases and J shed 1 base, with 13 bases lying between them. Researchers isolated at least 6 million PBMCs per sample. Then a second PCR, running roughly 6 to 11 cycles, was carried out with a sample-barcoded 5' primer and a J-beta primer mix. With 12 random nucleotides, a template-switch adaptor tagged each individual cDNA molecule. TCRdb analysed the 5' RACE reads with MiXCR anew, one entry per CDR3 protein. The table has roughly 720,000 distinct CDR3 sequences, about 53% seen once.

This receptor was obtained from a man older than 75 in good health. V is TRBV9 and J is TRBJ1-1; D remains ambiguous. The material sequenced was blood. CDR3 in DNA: TGTGCCAGCAAACCTAGGGTAGGGAACACTGAAGCTTTCTTT. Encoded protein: CASKPRVGNTEAFF.